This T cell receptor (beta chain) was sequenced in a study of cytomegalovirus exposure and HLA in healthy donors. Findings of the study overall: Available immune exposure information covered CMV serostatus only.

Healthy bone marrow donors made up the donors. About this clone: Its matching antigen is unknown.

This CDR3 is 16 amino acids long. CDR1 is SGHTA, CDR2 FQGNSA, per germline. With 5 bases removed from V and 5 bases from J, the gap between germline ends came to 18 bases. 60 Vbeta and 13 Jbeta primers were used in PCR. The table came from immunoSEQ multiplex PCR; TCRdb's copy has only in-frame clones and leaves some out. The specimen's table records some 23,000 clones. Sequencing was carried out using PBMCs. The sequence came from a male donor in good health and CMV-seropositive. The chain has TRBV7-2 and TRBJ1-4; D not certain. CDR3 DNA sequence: TGTGCCAGCAGCCGCTCTTACGGGGAGTCCAATGAAAAACTGTTTTTT. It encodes CASSRSYGESNEKLFF.